A single T cell receptor (beta chain) is shown here with its context. This sample is drawn from a study of CD8 T cells in Susac syndrome. Germline loops: CDR1 MNHEY, CDR2 SMNVEV (reference sequence). The CDR3 is 14 residues long. Trimming took 8 bases from V and 3 from J, leaving 13 bases between them. Treatment-naive patients with stable or active relapsing-remitting disease served as multiple sclerosis controls. RNA in amounts of about 0.45 to 1 ug was reverse transcribed with random hexamers. Each CDR3 protein gets one entry after TCRdb re-called the immunoSEQ multiplex PCR reads with MiXCR. Of around 300,000 distinct CDR3 sequences in the sample, 70% to 90% were seen once.

The receptor was isolated from a human donor with multiple sclerosis. What was sequenced was CD8+ T cells from PBMCs. The chain employs TRBV27 and TRBJ2-2, with a tentative D call TRBD2 (5 bases). The CDR3 region has the DNA TGTGCCAGCGGGCGGACTGTCTACACCGGGGAGCTGTTTTTT. Translating gives CASGRTVYTGELFF.